A single sample is the source of the 13 T cell receptor beta chains below, sequenced in a study of post-analysis software for immune sequencing data. Study-wide results and limits: TRBV5-6, TRBV5-1 and TRBV20-1 belonged to a set of a handful of TRBV segments that were more frequent in patients than controls.

cDNA libraries for TCR beta contained unique molecular identifiers. TCRdb ran MiXCR on the PCR reads and lists one entry per CDR3 protein. The data show about 400,000 distinct CDR3 sequences, with 30% to 45% seen just once and around an eighth held by the top ten. Their cognate antigens are unknown. The source material was blood. These receptor sequences come from a girl aged 10-17 years with multiple sclerosis.

This chain connects TRBV12-3 or TRBV12-4 to TRBJ2-3; weak D call: TRBD2 (5 bases). V lost 5 bases and J 4 bases, leaving 13 bases between the germline ends. The CDR3 runs 14 residues. In DNA form, the CDR3 reads TGTGCCAGCAGTAGGACTGGTTTGGCAGATACGCAGTATTTT. Translated, it gives CASSRTGLADTQYF.

The CDR3: CASRRLAGEQFF. DNA for the CDR3: TGTGCCAGCAGACGTCTAGCGGGGGAGCAGTTCTTC. The J gene is TRBJ2-1, the V gene TRBV6-2 or TRBV6-3, with 9 bases fitting TRBD2. The CDR3 contains 12 residues. J lost 10 bases, V lost 6 bases, and 4 bases had no gene match. CDR1 and CDR2 (germline): MNHEY, SVGEGT.

This clonotype appeared a single time. The chain links TRBV9 to TRBJ2-1; possible D gene TRBD2, 7 bases. This CDR3 has 16 amino acids. Trimming cost V 0 bases and J 4 bases, with 14 bases left between them. Germline loops: CDR1 SGDLS, CDR2 YYNGEE. The CDR3 loop is CASSVGGRGLYNEQFF. CDR3 nucleotides: TGTGCCAGCAGCGTAGGTGGGCGGGGGCTATACAATGAGCAGTTCTTC. The variable domain in full, completed from reference TRBV9 and TRBJ2-1, reads DSGVTQTPKHLITATGQRVTLRCSPRSGDLSVYWYQQSLDQGLQFLIQYYNGEERAKGNILERFSAQQFPDLHSELNLSSLELGDSALYFCASSVGGRGLYNEQFFGPGTRLTVL.

This clonotype was counted ten times or more. V and J are TRBV20-1 and TRBJ1-1; 7 nucleotides line up with TRBD1. The CDR3 length is 13 residues. With V trimmed by 6 bases and J by 11 bases, 15 bases remained unmatched. Germline V gene sequence: CDR1 DFQATT, CDR2 SNEGSKA (reference sequence). CDR3 residues: CSAPPDRDGKAFF. The CDR3 DNA sequence: TGCAGTGCCCCTCCTGACAGGGACGGGAAGGCTTTCTTT.

V and J are TRBV5-1 and TRBJ2-6, with D perhaps matching TRBD2 (6 bases). The CDR3 loop spans 17 amino acids. Germline CDR1 and CDR2: SGHRS and YFSETQ. V gave up 4 bases and J gave up 0 bases, with 14 bases separating them. The CDR3 DNA sequence: TGCGCCAGCAGCCCCTGGGGGGATAGCTCTGGGGCCAACGTCCTGACTTTC. Translated, it gives CASSPWGDSSGANVLTF. The full variable domain, rest sourced from reference TRBV5-1 and TRBJ2-6, is KAGVTQTPRYLIKTRGQQVTLSCSPISGHRSVSWYQQTPGQGLQFLFEYFSETQRNKGNFPGRFSGRQFSNSRSEMNVSTLELGDSALYLCASSPWGDSSGANVLTFGAGSRLTVL.

This clonotype has only a few counts. This chain connects TRBV15 to TRBJ2-3; D gene unclear. V lost 0 bases, J lost 5 bases, and 18 bases lay in between. The CDR3 length is 17 residues. The germline CDR1 and CDR2 sequences are LNHNV and YYDKDF (reference sequence). DNA for the CDR3: TGTGCCACCAGCAGAGATAGAAGGGCAGGTGGCGGAGATACGCAGTATTTT. Translating it yields CATSRDRRAGGGDTQYF.

This chain connects TRBV6-5 to TRBJ2-2; 9 bases align to TRBD1. From germline, CDR1 is MNHEY and CDR2 SVGAGI. V gave up 2 bases and J gave up 4 bases; unmatched junction bases: 2. The CDR3 has 15 residues. The CDR3 spells CASSYLDRGTGELFF. The CDR3 nucleotides are TGTGCCAGCAGTTACCTGGACAGGGGCACCGGGGAGCTGTTTTTT.

This clonotype came up a few times. The J gene is TRBJ2-7, the V gene TRBV6-2 or TRBV6-3; perhaps TRBD1 as D (5 bases). Germline-derived CDR1 and CDR2 are MNHEY and SVGEGT. The CDR3 contains 13 residues. Trimming stripped 6 bases from V and 2 bases from J, with 11 bases between. The CDR3 DNA follows: TGTGCCAGCAGCCAAGACAGTACCTACGAGCAGTACTTC. This sequence encodes CASSQDSTYEQYF.

The V and J genes are TRBV2 and TRBJ1-2; 8 nucleotides align to TRBD1. Germline CDR1 and CDR2: SNHLY and FYNNEI. J lost 0 bases, V lost 8 bases, and 8 bases had no gene match. CDR3 length: 15 amino acids. This CDR3 is CASVITGGPNYGYTF. In DNA, the CDR3 is TGTGCCAGCGTAATCACAGGGGGACCTAACTATGGCTACACCTTC.

This clonotype was picked up a small number of times. The chain recombines TRBV6-6 with TRBJ2-5, with TRBD2 as a possible D gene (5 bases). Per the germline V gene, CDR1 is MNHNY and CDR2 is SVGAGI (reference sequence). The germline V and J ends were trimmed by 5 bases and 6 bases, with 19 bases remaining between them. The CDR3 spans 15 residues. CDR3 DNA: TGTGCCAGCAGTGGGAGCAGCGGCGGGTCGAAGACCCAGTACTTC. Translated: CASSGSSGGSKTQYF.

This chain uses TRBV5-1 with TRBJ1-1; D possibly corresponds to TRBD1 (5 bases). Trimming cost V 4 bases and J 1 base, with 14 bases left between them. The CDR3 is made up of 15 amino acids. Germline V CDR1 and CDR2: SGHRS, YFSETQ. CDR3 nucleotide sequence: TGCGCCAGCAGCAGACCACAGGCGGGGAACACTGAAGCTTTCTTT. Its protein product is CASSRPQAGNTEAFF.

The chain combines TRBV7-8 with TRBJ2-7; perhaps TRBD1 as D (6 bases). The CDR3 loop spans 13 amino acids. CDR1 and CDR2 (germline): SGHVS, FQNEAQ. The ends were cut back, 5 bases at V and 3 bases at J, with 11 bases in the middle. CDR3: CASSPWTDYEQYF. The CDR3 region has the DNA TGTGCCAGCAGCCCCTGGACAGACTACGAGCAGTACTTC.

Only a few counts were recorded for this clonotype. The chain combines TRBV5-1 with TRBJ1-1; no reliable D call. Trimming shortened V by 4 bases and J by 6 bases, and 13 bases separated the two germline ends. The CDR3 runs to 13 residues. Germline V gene sequence: CDR1 SGHRS, CDR2 YFSETQ. The CDR3 DNA is TGCGCCAGCAGCCCCTGGGCCGGGCCTGAAGCTTTCTTT. This translates into CASSPWAGPEAFF.